Shown below are 5 T cell receptor beta chains from a single sample sequenced in a study of control samples from healthy donors and cancer patients. The assay was immunoSEQ multiplex PCR, and TCRdb's table has in-frame clones only and misses some. Of 65,000 to 80,000 clones in the sample, roughly nine tenths were seen once. What was sequenced was PBMCs. Receptor source: a woman between 45 and 60 years old with colorectal cancer.

CDR3: CASGFSRVSLGYGYTF. In DNA form, the CDR3 reads TGTGCCAGCGGATTTAGCAGGGTATCCCTCGGGTATGGCTACACCTTC. The J gene is TRBJ1-2, the V gene TRBV19, with a possible D match to TRBD1 (5 bases). Trimming left V 9 bases short and J 5 bases short, with 25 bases between. The germline CDR1 and CDR2 sequences are LNHDA and SQIVND (reference sequence). The CDR3 covers 16 residues.

The chain carries TRBV9 and TRBJ1-3, with D unresolved. Germline CDR1 SGDLS, CDR2 YYNGEE. The CDR3 is 15 amino acids. The V and J ends lost 0 bases and 0 bases respectively, with 7 bases between them. CDR3 protein: CASSVEVTSGNTIYF. DNA for the CDR3: TGTGCCAGCAGCGTAGAGGTGACCTCTGGAAACACCATATATTTT.

J is TRBJ1-2 and V is TRBV30; D uncertain. This CDR3 spans 12 amino acids. Germline lookup yields CDR1 GTSNPN and CDR2 SVGIG (reference sequence). V lost 0 bases to trimming and J lost 4 bases, with 6 bases between them. CDR3 loop: CAWSVAVYGYTF. The CDR3 nucleotides are TGTGCCTGGAGTGTGGCAGTCTATGGCTACACCTTC.

This chain connects TRBV5-6 to TRBJ1-6; D uncertain. This CDR3 comprises 15 residues. In germline, CDR1 is SGHDT, CDR2 YYEEEE. Trimming pared 3 bases from V and 9 bases from J, leaving 16 bases between. The CDR3 nucleotides are TGTGCCAGCAGCTCCGGGATCCCATTGGGTTCACCCCTCCACTTT. This encodes CASSSGIPLGSPLHF.

The chain joins TRBV12-3 or TRBV12-4 to TRBJ2-2; D is uncertain. The CDR3 length is 12 residues. V was trimmed by 7 bases and J by 9 bases, leaving 12 bases between them. The CDR3, as DNA: TGTGCCAGCACCATTAATAACCGGGAGCTGTTTTTT. Its translation: CASTINNRELFF.